Each of the 21 T cell receptor beta chains below was sequenced from the same sample in a study of T cell responses to AZD1222 COVID-19 vaccine. Method: immunoSEQ multiplex PCR; TCRdb's copy keeps in-frame clones and lacks some. This sample has approximately 180,000 clones, with roughly 90% found just once. The source was peripheral blood, collected on day 0 of AZD1222 vaccination. The receptors originated from an adult in good health.

This chain joins TRBV19 and TRBJ2-7; D might be TRBD2 (5 bases). Germline V gives CDR1 LNHDA, CDR2 SQIVND (reference sequence). V shed 3 bases and J shed 5 bases, with 14 bases lying between them. This CDR3 has 14 residues. CDR3 coding DNA: TGTGCCAGTAGTATCGGGCTAGCCAGTAACGAGCAGTACTTC. Protein sequence: CASSIGLASNEQYF.

The J gene is TRBJ1-1, the V gene TRBV18; D might be TRBD1 (6 bases). The V gene lost 6 bases and the J gene lost 8 bases, with 19 bases spanning the gap. Germline V lookup: CDR1 KGHSH, CDR2 LQKENI. This CDR3 has 14 residues. CDR3 sequence: CASSPRQEVIEAFF. CDR3 nucleotide sequence: TGTGCCAGCTCGCCAAGACAGGAGGTGATCGAAGCTTTCTTT. The full variable domain, rest sourced from reference TRBV18 and TRBJ1-1, is NAGVMQNPRHLVRRRGQEARLRCSPMKGHSHVYWYRQLPEEGLKFMVYLQKENIIDESGMPKERFSAEFPKEGPSILRIQQVVRGDSAAYFCASSPRQEVIEAFFGQGTRLTVV.

The chain has TRBV9 and TRBJ2-3, with unresolved D. V lost 3 bases to trimming and J lost 10 bases, with 12 bases between them. CDR1 is SGDLS and CDR2 is YYNGEE in the germline V gene. The CDR3 is made up of 12 amino acids. The CDR3 DNA reads as TGTGCCAGCAGCGCGGGCTCCGGAGCGCAGTATTTT. It codes for CASSAGSGAQYF.

The rearrangement uses TRBV7-6 and TRBJ1-4; no definite D call. Germline CDR1 and CDR2: SGHVS and FNYEAQ. The CDR3 runs to 15 residues. Between the trimmed V and J ends, which lost 1 base and 7 bases, there was a span of 13 bases. CDR3 coding DNA: TGTGCCAGCAGCTTAGGTATAGGGCGGGGTGAAAAACTGTTTTTT. Translating it yields CASSLGIGRGEKLFF.

J is TRBJ2-7 and V is TRBV5-1; 13 bases fit TRBD2. Looked up from germline, CDR1 is SGHRS and CDR2 is YFSETQ. V lost 0 bases to trimming and J lost 5 bases; unmatched junction nucleotides: 5. The CDR3 has 16 amino acids. Here the CDR3 DNA reads TGCGCCAGCAGCTTGGGTGGGACTAGCGGGAACCACGAGCAGTACTTC. It specifies CASSLGGTSGNHEQYF.

This chain uses TRBV2 with TRBJ2-7; the match to TRBD1 covers 8 bases. V shed 3 bases and J 4 bases; nucleotides not matched to a gene: 11. The germline V gene has CDR1 SNHLY and CDR2 FYNNEI. The CDR3 spans 16 residues. The CDR3 bases are TGTGCCAGCAGTGAGCTAGCAGGGGGCCTATCTTACGAGCAGTACTTC. Its translation is CASSELAGGLSYEQYF.

This clone appeared once. This sequence joins TRBV5-1 and TRBJ2-7; 9 nucleotides line up with TRBD2. From germline, CDR1 is SGHRS and CDR2 YFSETQ. This CDR3 is built from 15 residues. The J segment lost 6 bases and the V segment lost 0 bases, leaving 7 bases of the junction unmatched. The CDR3 DNA reads as TGCGCCAGCAGCTTGGTCGGCGGGAGGGGTGGCGAGCAGTACTTC. Its translation: CASSLVGGRGGEQYF.

This chain links TRBV6-6 with TRBJ1-6; 11 nucleotides agree with TRBD1. Unmatched junction bases numbered 6, after V lost 5 bases and J lost 9 bases. In germline, CDR1 is MNHNY, CDR2 SVGAGI (reference sequence). The CDR3 totals 15 residues. CDR3 DNA sequence: TGTGCCAGCAGTCCCACCGGGACAGGGGGTTCACCCCTCCACTTT. It translates to CASSPTGTGGSPLHF.

V and J are TRBV7-9 and TRBJ2-2; the match to TRBD2 covers 10 bases. Germline V gives CDR1 SEHNR, CDR2 FQNEAQ (reference sequence). This CDR3 is built from 18 residues. Unmatched junction bases numbered 11, after V lost 5 bases and J lost 2 bases. The CDR3 loop reads CASSRNPGLAINTGELFF. The DNA for the CDR3 is TGTGCCAGCAGCAGAAACCCGGGACTAGCGATAAACACCGGGGAGCTGTTTTTT.

The rearrangement links TRBV27 to TRBJ2-1, with a weak D call TRBD2 (7 bases). Germline V lookup: CDR1 MNHEY, CDR2 SMNVEV (reference sequence). Trimming removed 4 bases from V and 3 bases from J, with 22 bases in between. This CDR3 has 18 amino acids. The CDR3 spells CASSSPLRLGGVYNEQFF. As DNA, the CDR3 is TGTGCCAGCAGTTCCCCTCTACGATTAGGGGGGGTCTACAATGAGCAGTTCTTC.

V gene TRBV7-7 combines with J gene TRBJ2-2, with 8 bases lining up with TRBD2. The CDR3 extends over 15 amino acids. Germline V gives CDR1 SSHAT, CDR2 FNYEAQ (reference sequence). The V gene end was trimmed by 3 bases and the J gene end by 1 base; junction bases not matched to a gene: 1. CDR3 nucleotides: TGTGCCAGCAGCTTGACTAGCGAGAACACCGGGGAGCTGTTTTTT. It yields the protein CASSLTSENTGELFF. Full variable domain (rest looked up from reference TRBV7-7 and TRBJ2-2): GAGVSQSPRYKVTKRGQDVTLRCDPISSHATLYWYQQALGQGPEFLTYFNYEAQPDKSGLPSDRFSAERPEGSISTLTIQRTEQRDSAMYRCASSLTSENTGELFFGEGSRLTVL.

The chain has TRBV6-5 and TRBJ1-1; D is ambiguous. Trimming stripped 8 bases from V and 11 bases from J, with 18 bases between. The CDR3 has 12 residues. CDR1 is MNHEY and CDR2 is SVGAGI in the germline V gene. The CDR3 coding sequence is TGTGCCAGCTTTTCTTCTTCGGCATGGGCTTTCTTT. This translates into CASFSSSAWAFF.

The genes are TRBV5-1 and TRBJ2-7; D gene ambiguous. The germline CDR1 and CDR2 sequences are SGHRS and YFSETQ. The CDR3 loop spans 15 amino acids. Trimming removed 0 bases from V and 2 bases from J, with 12 bases in between. CDR3 in DNA: TGCGCCAGCAGCTTGGGGGCATCTGGCCCCTACGAGCAGTACTTC. Protein: CASSLGASGPYEQYF.

The chain is built from TRBV19 and TRBJ2-7; 7 bases map to TRBD2. With V trimmed by 2 bases and J by 6 bases, 7 bases remained unmatched. The CDR3 has 14 residues. CDR1 and CDR2 (germline): LNHDA, SQIVND (reference sequence). CDR3 sequence: CASSIRGREGEQYF. The CDR3 nucleotides read TGTGCCAGTAGTATAAGGGGCAGGGAGGGCGAGCAGTACTTC.

The chain recombines TRBV5-1 with TRBJ2-7; D perhaps matches TRBD1 (6 bases). The length of the CDR3 is 14 residues. Germline-derived CDR1 and CDR2 are SGHRS and YFSETQ. V lost 2 bases to trimming and J lost 6 bases, with 15 bases between them. The CDR3 loop reads CASSFTGIRSEQYF. The CDR3 DNA sequence: TGCGCCAGCAGCTTTACAGGGATCAGGTCCGAGCAGTACTTC.

This clone showed up just once. The rearrangement joins TRBV28 to TRBJ1-5, with D possibly TRBD1 on 6 matching bases. This CDR3 is 14 amino acids long. Germline V lookup: CDR1 MDHEN, CDR2 SYDVKM. CDR3 sequence (DNA): TGTACGTCGGTAGAAGGGGGGGGGAATCAGCCCCAGCATTTT. Its protein product is CTSVEGGGNQPQHF.

The chain recombines TRBV10-1 with TRBJ2-3; 11 bases fit TRBD2. Germline V CDR1 and CDR2: WNHNN, SYGVQD (reference sequence). The CDR3 consists of 20 residues. J lost 2 bases, V lost 3 bases, and 16 bases had no gene match. CDR3 sequence: CASSEGRTSGSGSHTDTQYF. In DNA, the CDR3 is TGCGCCAGCAGTGAAGGTCGAACTAGCGGGAGCGGGTCCCACACAGATACGCAGTATTTT.

The CDR3 loop is CASSPEGTRGNEQFF. The CDR3 coding sequence is TGTGCCAGCTCACCTGAAGGGACCCGGGGCAATGAGCAGTTCTTC. The rearrangement joins TRBV18 to TRBJ2-1, with D perhaps assigned TRBD1 or TRBD2 (5 bases each). In germline, CDR1 is KGHSH, CDR2 LQKENI. The CDR3 length is 15 residues. V was cut by 3 bases and J by 6 bases, with 15 bases left in between.

The chain uses TRBV6-1 and TRBJ2-3, with D uncertain. V lost 2 bases, J lost 5 bases, and 17 bases lay in between. There are 16 residues in the CDR3. Per the germline V gene, CDR1 is MNHNS and CDR2 is SASEGT. CDR3 sequence: CASSERGAEQEDTQYF. For the CDR3, the DNA is TGTGCCAGCAGTGAACGCGGAGCCGAGCAGGAAGATACGCAGTATTTT.

The chain combines TRBV5-6 with TRBJ2-5; the match to TRBD1 covers 7 bases. The CDR3 extends over 14 amino acids. The germline gives CDR1 SGHDT, CDR2 YYEEEE. V gave up 3 bases and J gave up 5 bases; unmatched junction bases: 7. CDR3 sequence: CASSSRQGYETQYF. DNA for the CDR3: TGTGCCAGCAGCTCGCGACAGGGATACGAGACCCAGTACTTC.

CDR3 DNA sequence: TGTGCCAGCAGCCCCGGGACTAGCCTCTACGAGCAGTACTTC. This gives the protein CASSPGTSLYEQYF. The V gene is TRBV5-6, the J gene TRBJ2-7; 9 positions agree with TRBD2. The V gene's germline CDR1 is SGHDT and CDR2 YYEEEE. V was pared by 4 bases and J by 3 bases, with 5 bases of the junction left unmatched. The CDR3 contains 14 residues.